The present TCR beta chain was sequenced within a study of blood T cell repertoires in COVID-19. Whole-study context: Spain, Italy and the United States supplied samples that represented acute and convalescent COVID-19. T cells, B-cell-depleted T cells, or PBMCs provided the cDNA or gDNA that served as material.

Clones were read by immunoSEQ multiplex PCR, and TCRdb kept only the in-frame ones, dropping some. The sample has some 96,000 clones, 80% seen once. Trimming stripped 0 bases from V and 1 base from J, with 14 bases between. The CDR3 runs to 17 residues. CDR1 is LGHNA, CDR2 YSLEER, per germline. This clone came up once. The TCR was taken from a man aged 70 or older with active or convalescent COVID-19. V and J are TRBV4-3 and TRBJ2-3, with a weak D call TRBD2 (6 bases). The sequenced material came from peripheral blood. The CDR3: CASSQDRRRDRTDTQYF. The CDR3 nucleotides read TGCGCCAGCAGCCAAGATCGACGGCGGGACCGCACAGATACGCAGTATTTT.